This section outlines one T cell receptor (beta chain) sequence together with its context. This receptor's antigen is unknown. No base quality values were provided; no much bigger clone lies one nucleotide off. Other DNA sequences in the same sample also yield this CDR3. This specimen belongs to a study of T cell responses to AZD1222 COVID-19 vaccine (dated by TCRdb to 2020 to 2023). For the study in its entirety: AZD1222 recipients given second doses at about 4 weeks or at about 12 weeks were pooled, since spike-specific TCR depth and breadth were not found to differ between the two schedules. Trial participants were enrolled into age subgroups of 18-55, 56-69 and 70-plus years, which contained about 150, 27 and 61 TCR-sequenced participants, respectively. TCR sequencing was performed for more than 230 trial participants, of whom 200 to 210 were given two doses of AZD1222 and 26 were given two doses of MenACWY control vaccine.

Interpreted using the paper, the time point label stands for: baseline before first vaccination. Samples from vaccinated people were obtained from the UK trials COV001 and COV002, which included a single-blind randomized controlled phase 2/3 trial of AZD1222 (ChAdOx1 nCoV-19) in healthy adults. For TCRbeta chain sequencing, PBMC samples from trial participants were taken at day 0 and at day 28 after the second dose. Beyond this particular receptor, the publication reports: Conclusions about previously exposed vaccinees are limited because only six or seven AZD1222 recipients were SARS-CoV-2 seropositive at baseline. Reportedly, close to half of the unique spike-specific TCRs recognized epitopes lying outside the regions that are mutated in the B.1.351 and B.1.1.7 variants. Vaccine-associated CD4 TCRs spanned the whole spike protein, with dominant responses in regions 160-218 and 743-854. Spike-specific TCR breadth and depth rose significantly after two AZD1222 doses compared with day 0 and with MenACWY recipients. Because no day 14 peak-response samples were available, repertoires were characterized only after the peak T cell response. The 56-69-year group was small, and its depth increase did not reach significance, likely because of low power. Participants were mostly white British, with more females than males. The authors suggested clonal diversity may have been underestimated.

The V and J ends are trimmed by 1 base and 3 bases, leaving 6 bases between them. The CDR3 measures 13 amino acids from cysteine to phenylalanine. This entry keeps only the CDR3 DNA: 39 bases, framed from base 1. Per the germline V gene (reference sequence), LNHDA is the CDR1 and SQIVND is the CDR2. The CDR3 regions of human TCRbeta chains were analyzed by immunosequencing. The authors processed their data as follows. TCRs in the repertoires were matched against a reference library of SARS-CoV-2-specific TCRs that had been generated with the MIRA antigen-specificity platform. Breadth meant the fraction of unique TCRs that were SARS-CoV-2-associated, whereas depth meant the fraction of total T cells that were SARS-CoV-2-associated. Using the MIRA data, each spike-specific TCR was mapped to the spike region that the TCR reacts to and placed in a CD4 or CD8 class. Log10-transformed breadth and depth values were compared by one-way ANOVA with Sidak's multiple comparisons tests. As stored in TCRdb, this immuneACCESS dataset retains in-frame rearrangements with V and J assigned. A fraction of the clones does not appear; measured against another copy, unresolved V genes explain less than half of the discrepancy, and the remainder lacks a known reason. V, J and clone size derive from that table, while D and trimming were established from the DNA sequence. Recorded for this sample are about 120,000 clones; 70% to 90% of them occurred a single time. The ten largest clonotypes hold 8.4% of the sample.

The clonotype comes from an adult in good health. The chain joins TRBV19 to TRBJ2-5; no D gene can be assigned with confidence. Specimen: peripheral blood, collected on day 0 of AZD1222 vaccination. The CDR3: CASSIGGKETQYF. The DNA is as follows: TGTGCCAGTAGTATAGGGGGTAAAGAGACCCAGTACTTC.